This is a list of T cell receptor beta chains from one sample in a study of T cell repertoires in cytomegalovirus infection. TCRdb itself ran the reads through MiXCR, one entry per CDR3 protein. This sample has 200,000 to 300,000 distinct CDR3 sequences, with more than 9% found just once. Sequenced material: PBMCs. The receptors were gathered from a human donor in good health (CMV status not recorded). Some clones in this sample may be carry-over from other donors' samples. Each CDR3 is given with its conserved first and last residue. The order of the fields is D gene, J gene, V gene, clone size, CDR3 DNA, CDR3 protein. D genes are given only for firm matches. Rows give clone size only sometimes, using once, few, many, or a class for an expanded clone.

.,TRBJ1-3,TRBV12-3/TRBV12-4,.,TGTGCCAGCAGTTTACACATCTCTGGAAACACCATATATTTT,CASSLHISGNTIYF
.,TRBJ1-1,TRBV19,few,TGTGCCAGTAGTATGTTGGGGACCACTGAAGCTTTCTTT,CASSMLGTTEAFF
.,TRBJ1-2,TRBV7-2,many,TGTGCCAGCAGCTTAAATTCAGGAGGGTCTAATGGCTACACCTTC,CASSLNSGGSNGYTF
TRBD2,TRBJ2-1,TRBV29-1,many,TGCAGCGTTGGCGGGAGGACGATCAATGAGCAGTTCTTC,CSVGGRTINEQFF
TRBD2,TRBJ2-2,TRBV19,many,TGTGCCAGTCGTCAGCGGGAGGGCACCGGGGAGCTGTTTTTT,CASRQREGTGELFF
.,TRBJ2-7,TRBV18,many,TGTGCCAGCTCACCACCAATCGCTGGCAGGGGGGCCTACGAGCAGTACTTC,CASSPPIAGRGAYEQYF
.,TRBJ1-1,TRBV7-2,many,TGTGCCAGCAGCTCAAGGACAAGGGCGAACACTGAAGCTTTCTTT,CASSSRTRANTEAFF
TRBD2,TRBJ2-5,TRBV5-1,.,TGCGCCAGCAGCTTGGAGAATACTAGCGGGCAAGAGACCCAGTACTTC,CASSLENTSGQETQYF
TRBD2,TRBJ2-2,TRBV6-2/TRBV6-3,many,TGTGCCAGCAGTCAACCTCCGGGACTAGAAAAGGGCACCGGGGAGCTGTTTTTT,CASSQPPGLEKGTGELFF
TRBD2,TRBJ2-2,TRBV6-2/TRBV6-3,few,TGTGCCACTCTAAAACTAGCGGGAGGGAGCACCGGGGAGCTGTTTTTT,CATLKLAGGSTGELFF
.,TRBJ1-1,TRBV28,few,TGTGCCAGCAGGGGGGCGCTGGATAGTGAAGCTTTCTTT,CASRGALDSEAFF
.,TRBJ1-2,TRBV6-1,few,TGTGCCAGCAGTGAGAAAGTTGTGGGACAAGGATATGGCTACACCTTC,CASSEKVVGQGYGYTF
TRBD2,TRBJ2-3,TRBV14,.,TGTGCCAGCAGCTTACTAGCGGGAGGGCCCGGTAGCACAGATACGCAGTATTTT,CASSLLAGGPGSTDTQYF
.,TRBJ2-1,TRBV2,.,TGTGCCAGCAGTGGGGGACGGGACAATGAGCAGTTCTTC,CASSGGRDNEQFF
TRBD1,TRBJ1-2,TRBV28,.,TGTGCCAGTTCCGGGACAGCCTATGGCTACACCTTC,CASSGTAYGYTF
.,TRBJ2-7,TRBV12-3/TRBV12-4,many,TGTGCCAGCAGTCCCACAGGGCGAGGGGCCTACGAGCAGTACTTC,CASSPTGRGAYEQYF